The 20 T cell receptor beta chains below come from one sample, sequenced in a study of tissue T cells after allogeneic stem cell transplantation. Assay: immunoSEQ multiplex PCR; the TCRdb copy retains only in-frame clones and omits some. The sample includes over 3,500 clones, around 47% seen only once; the top ten take 35% to 40%. Time point indicated: mouse harvest day 14 after allogeneic transplant. Tail vein injection delivered 10^7 T-cell-depleted bone marrow cells and 10^6 splenic CD5+ T cells. The sequencing sample was made of lymph node tissue. The receptors stem from a female BALB/c mouse given C57BL/6 T cells with graft-versus-host disease after an allogeneic hematopoietic cell transplant.

This clone came up a few times. These gene names are mouse names. The read falls 1 residue short of the CDR3 end, and the missing part is taken from the germline J gene. The chain recombines TRBV3 with TRBJ1-1; D is undetermined. The length of the CDR3 is 12 residues. Between the trimmed V and J ends, which lost 2 bases and 5 bases, there was a span of 6 bases. Germline V gives CDR1 SNHLY, CDR2 FYNGKV (reference sequence). The sequenced part of the CDR3 DNA is TGTGCCAGCAGCTTACGGGGAACAGAAGTCTTC. Its translation: CASSLRGTEVF. The full CDR3 protein is CASSLRGTEVFF.

In regard to this clone: Mouse germline and gene names are used. The read terminates 1 residue ahead of where the CDR3 ends, so the germline J gene completes it. The rearrangement uses TRBV23 and TRBJ1-2; the table's TRBD1 call for D was not verified on the DNA. Germline assignment: CDR1 KGHTA and CDR2 FQNQQP. This CDR3 is built from 15 residues. The sequenced CDR3 bases are TGCTCCAGCAGTCAACCAGGGGGCGCGGACTCCGACTACACC. Protein: CSSSQPGGADSDYT. In full, the CDR3 is CSSSQPGGADSDYTF. The complete variable domain, with remaining parts taken from reference TRBV23 and TRBJ1-2, reads DAAVTQKPRYLIKMKGQEAEMKCIPEKGHTAVFWYQQKQSKELKFLIYFQNQQPLDQIDMVKERFSAVCPSSSLCSLGIRTCEAEDSALYLCSSSQPGGADSDYTFGSGTRLLVI.

With respect to this clone: The genes are named according to mouse. Coverage ceases 1 residue before the CDR3 finishes, and the germline J gene fills in the end. The chain recombines TRBV26 with TRBJ1-4; D uncertain. This CDR3 contains 14 residues. V was pared by 3 bases and J by 0 bases, with 5 bases between. The germline V gene has CDR1 KGHPV and CDR2 FQNQEV (reference sequence). CDR3 amino acids: CASSLGLSNERLFF. The covered CDR3 bases are TGTGCCAGCAGTCTCGGCCTTTCCAACGAAAGATTATTT.

In its sample, this clone was seen a few times. Gene names and germline match the mouse. The CDR3 extends 1 residue past the end of the read, so its final part is completed from the germline J gene. The chain recombines TRBV30 with TRBJ2-5; no reliable D call. V lost 3 bases to trimming and J lost 0 bases, with 7 bases between them. Germline CDR1 reads SQVVS; CDR2 reads ANEGSEA. CDR3 size: 13 residues. The CDR3 loop is CSSSWVNQDTQYF. The sequenced part of the CDR3 DNA is TGTAGTTCTAGTTGGGTTAACCAAGACACCCAGTAC.

Concerning this clone: Mouse gene names apply. The read falls 1 residue short of the CDR3 end, and the missing part is taken from the germline J gene. V gene TRBV13-2 combines with J gene TRBJ2-1, with D unclear. Trimming left V 0 bases short and J 10 bases short, with 8 bases between. The germline CDR1 and CDR2 sequences are NNHNN and SYGAGS (reference sequence). The CDR3 is made up of 12 amino acids. The CDR3 sequence is CASGDAMEEQFF. The CDR3 DNA, read in part, is TGTGCCAGCGGTGATGCAATGGAGGAGCAGTTC.

Turning to this clone: Gene names are the mouse ones. The read is 1 residue too short to cover the CDR3 end, so that end is filled in from the germline J gene. The chain has TRBV3 and TRBJ2-4; D gene unclear. Germline assignment: CDR1 SNHLY and CDR2 FYNGKV (reference sequence). The CDR3 has 13 residues. V shed 3 bases and J shed 1 base, with 5 bases lying between them. The CDR3 here is CASSFLGQNTLYF. The sequenced CDR3 bases are TGTGCCAGCAGCTTTCTGGGTCAAAACACCTTGTAC.

This clone is medium-sized within its sample. Genes here carry mouse names. The CDR3 goes on 1 residue after the read ends, and that part is filled in from the germline J gene. V usage is TRBV3 and J usage is TRBJ2-7; 13 nucleotides match TRBD2. The CDR3 covers 14 residues. The ends lost 5 bases at V and 5 bases at J; junction bases unmatched: 3. The V gene's germline CDR1 is SNHLY and CDR2 FYNGKV (reference sequence). CDR3 residues: CASSPDWGGNEQYF. The sequenced CDR3 bases are TGTGCCAGCAGCCCGGACTGGGGGGGCAATGAACAGTAC.

With respect to this clone: Germline and genes here are mouse. The read comes to an end 1 residue before the CDR3 does, leaving the germline J gene to fill in the end. The J gene is TRBJ2-3, the V gene TRBV4, with D maybe TRBD2 (5 bases). Germline V lookup: CDR1 LGHDT, CDR2 YNNKQL (reference sequence). V was shortened by 4 bases and J by 1 base, with 9 bases between the two germline ends. The CDR3 sequence is 14 residues long. Here the CDR3 reads CASSSYGGAETLYF. The sequenced part of the CDR3 DNA is TGTGCCAGCAGCTCCTATGGGGGTGCAGAAACGCTGTAT.

As for this clone: Genes here carry mouse names. The sequence runs out 1 residue before the end of the CDR3; the remainder is reconstructed from the germline J gene. The chain joins TRBV13-2 to TRBJ2-7; TRBD2 might be the D (7 bases). V dropped 0 bases and J dropped 6 bases, with 10 bases sitting between them. Germline V lookup: CDR1 NNHNN, CDR2 SYGAGS (reference sequence). The CDR3 covers 13 residues. The covered CDR3 bases are TGTGCCAGCGGTGATGCGGGGGGCGTTGAACAGTAC. Encoded protein: CASGDAGGVEQY. The whole CDR3 protein is CASGDAGGVEQYF.

This clone was found a few times. Any gene name here is a mouse gene name. From the germline J gene comes the end of the CDR3, since the read stops 1 residue before it. The chain links TRBV13-1 to TRBJ1-1; tentatively, D is TRBD1 (5 bases). This CDR3 is built from 12 residues. The V end was cut by 1 base, the J end by 6 bases, with 7 bases between. The germline CDR1 and CDR2 sequences are NSHNY and SYGAGN. Here the CDR3 reads CASSDPGPEVFF. The sequenced CDR3 bases are TGTGCCAGCAGTGATCCAGGGCCAGAAGTCTTC.

This clone was detected only once. All gene names here are mouse names. The CDR3 end falls 1 residue outside the read, so it is completed with the germline J gene. This chain links TRBV12-2 with TRBJ1-3; a possible D gene is TRBD1 (5 bases). Germline CDR1 reads SGHLS; CDR2 reads HYDKME. This CDR3 has 13 amino acids. Trimming shortened V by 2 bases and J by 1 base, and 5 bases separated the two germline ends. The covered CDR3 bases are TGTGCCAGCTCTCGGGGGTCTGGAAATACGCTCTAT. Amino acids: CASSRGSGNTLY. The whole CDR3 sequence reads CASSRGSGNTLYF.

This clone was detected a few times. The gene names given are mouse names. The CDR3 end falls 1 residue outside the read, so it is completed with the germline J gene. The chain carries TRBV31 and TRBJ2-1, with TRBD2 identical over 12 bases. V was clipped by 1 base and J by 3 bases; unmatched bases: 7. Germline CDR1 and CDR2: GKSSPN and SITVG. CDR3 length equals 17 residues. The CDR3 here is CAWSPVPGLGGYAEQFF. The sequenced CDR3 bases are TGTGCCTGGAGTCCTGTCCCGGGACTGGGGGGCTATGCTGAGCAGTTC.

Comments on this clone: Gene names follow the mouse nomenclature. The read ends 1 residue shy of where the CDR3 ends; the end is completed using the germline J gene. The same CDR3 also results from other DNA sequences found in this sample. The chain carries TRBV26 and TRBJ1-1; possibly TRBD1 for D (6 bases). V shed 3 bases and J shed 1 base, with 9 bases lying between them. Looked up from germline, CDR1 is KGHPV and CDR2 is FQNQEV (reference sequence). This CDR3 spans 14 amino acids. CDR3 sequence: CASSLQGKNTEVFF. The covered CDR3 bases are TGTGCCAGCAGTCTTCAGGGGAAAAACACAGAAGTCTTC.

To note about this clone: Gene and germline names: mouse. The CDR3 is CASEQGGNTEVFF. The sequenced part of the CDR3 DNA is TGTGCCAGCGAACAGGGGGGGAACACAGAAGTCTTC. The rearrangement uses TRBV13-3 and TRBJ1-1, with TRBD1 matching over 8 bases. The CDR3 end is not reached by the read, which stops 1 residue before it; the germline J gene fills it in. J was trimmed by 1 base and V by 7 bases; bases with no gene match: 3. The CDR3 runs 13 residues. Germline values: CDR1 NNHDY, CDR2 SYVADS.

A remark on this clone: Gene names refer to mouse genes. The read ends 1 residue shy of where the CDR3 ends; the end is completed using the germline J gene. The chain recombines TRBV16 with TRBJ2-5; unclear D gene. This CDR3 is built from 15 residues. The V and J ends lost 1 base and 0 bases respectively, with 8 bases between them. Per germline, CDR1 SGHSA and CDR2 FRNQAP. Here the CDR3 reads CASSLAPNNQDTQYF. The sequenced part of the CDR3 DNA is TGTGCAAGCAGCTTAGCCCCAAATAACCAAGACACCCAGTAC. Based on the CDR3 plus reference TRBV16 and TRBJ2-5, the full variable domain is NAGVIQTPRHKVTGKGQEATLWCEPISGHSAVFWYRQTIVQGLEFLTYFRNQAPIDDSGMPKERFSAQMPNQSHSTLKIQSTQPQDSAVYLCASSLAPNNQDTQYFGPGTRLLVL.

A word on this clone: Gene names and germline refer to mouse. The CDR3 goes on 1 residue after the read ends, and that part is filled in from the germline J gene. The V gene is TRBV26, the J gene TRBJ2-4; no definite D call. The germline V and J ends were trimmed by 2 bases and 0 bases, with 6 bases remaining between them. The germline CDR1 and CDR2 sequences are KGHPV and FQNQEV (reference sequence). There are 14 residues in the CDR3. This CDR3 is CASSLGNSQNTLYF. Partial CDR3 DNA: TGTGCCAGCAGTCTGGGCAATAGTCAAAACACCTTGTAC.

Comment on this clone: Gene labels here are mouse ones. The read terminates 1 residue ahead of where the CDR3 ends, so the germline J gene completes it. The gene calls are TRBV17 and TRBJ2-7; no firm D call. CDR1 and CDR2 (germline): MNHDT, YYDKIL. The CDR3 totals 11 residues. V was cut by 5 bases and J by 1 base, with 3 bases left in between. The CDR3 DNA, read in part, is TGTGCTAGCAGTGGGTCCTATGAACAGTAC. Protein: CASSGSYEQY. The CDR3 reads in full as CASSGSYEQYF.

In regard to this clone: Gene labels here are mouse ones. The DNA ends 1 residue before the CDR3 does, and the rest of the CDR3 is filled in from the germline J gene. The gene calls are TRBV31 and TRBJ1-2, with 8 bases identical to TRBD1. The V segment lost 3 bases and the J segment 0 bases; nucleotides outside the gene matches: 6. The CDR3 contains 15 residues. CDR1 and CDR2 (germline): GKSSPN, SITVG. CDR3 DNA (partial): TGTGCCTGGAGCATTGGGACAGGAGCAAACTCCGACTACACC. The encoded protein is CAWSIGTGANSDYT. The complete CDR3 sequence is CAWSIGTGANSDYTF.

Note on this clone: Genes here carry mouse names. Read sequence stops 1 residue before the CDR3 end, and the germline J gene provides the missing end. This rearrangement joins TRBV4 to TRBJ2-7, with 7 bases fitting TRBD1. The CDR3 spans 13 residues. V was pared by 4 bases and J by 4 bases, with 4 bases of the junction left unmatched. Germline loops: CDR1 LGHDT, CDR2 YNNKQL (reference sequence). CDR3: CASSFGTAYEQYF. CDR3 DNA, as far as it was read: TGTGCCAGCAGCTTCGGGACAGCATATGAACAGTAC.

This clone turned up a few times. Gene names are the mouse ones. The CDR3 end is not reached by the read, which stops 1 residue before it; the germline J gene fills it in. J is TRBJ2-7 and V is TRBV23; the listed D gene, TRBD1, was not tested against the DNA. Germline V lookup: CDR1 KGHTA, CDR2 FQNQQP. CDR3 size: 13 residues. Incomplete CDR3 DNA: TGCTCCAGCAGTGACAGGGGAGGCTATGAACAGTAC. Translation gives CSSSDRGGYEQY. Given in full, the CDR3 is CSSSDRGGYEQYF.